The T cell receptor beta chain under discussion was sequenced for a study of T cells in women clearing cervical HPV infection. Note on this clone: The CDR3 end is not reached by the read, which stops 3 residues before it; the germline J gene fills it in.

The CDR3 is 15 amino acids. Germline CDR1 and CDR2: LNHNV and YYDKDF (reference sequence). Trimming at V came to 0 bases and at J to 5 bases, leaving 6 bases not matched to a gene. Here immunoSEQ multiplex PCR was the method, and the copy in TCRdb shows in-frame clones only, minus some. This table holds fewer than 35,000 clones. J is TRBJ2-7 and V is TRBV15; 8 bases line up with TRBD1. The receptor was derived from a woman between 18 and 70 years old with a cervical HPV16 infection that either progressed to CIN3+ or cleared (not recorded which). The sample comprised blood buffy coat. CDR3 bases read: TGTGCCACCAGCAGAGATATGCCAGGGGGCCACGAG. This translates into CATSRDMPGGHE. The full CDR3 sequence reads CATSRDMPGGHEQYF. Complete variable domain (other parts from reference TRBV15 and TRBJ2-7): DAMVIQNPRYQVTQFGKPVTLSCSQTLNHNVMYWYQQKSSQAPKLLFHYYDKDFNNEADTPDNFQSRRPNTSFCFLDIRSPGLGDTAMYLCATSRDMPGGHEQYFGPGTRLTVT.